The 25 T cell receptor beta chains presented below share a single source sample, sequenced in a study of blood T cell repertoires in COVID-19 (dated by TCRdb to the early 2020s). The library was made by the immunoSEQ multiplex PCR assay. TCRdb stores this immuneACCESS table with in-frame sequences only. Part of the clones is absent; in the studies checked, under half of the shortfall reflects unresolved V genes, and no reason is known for the rest. For this sample the table gives 250,000 to 300,000 clones, of which 81% were detected only once. Less than 3% of the sample comes from the top ten. What was sequenced was peripheral blood. Receptor source: a woman in her fifties or sixties with active or convalescent COVID-19.

V gene TRBV2 combines with J gene TRBJ2-7, with TRBD2 as a possible D gene (5 bases). The ends were cut back, 2 bases at V and 5 bases at J, with 16 bases in the middle. There are 15 residues in the CDR3. CDR1 SNHLY and CDR2 FYNNEI come from the germline V gene. The CDR3 region is CASSELTTSPHEQYF. In DNA, the CDR3 is TGTGCCAGCAGTGAACTGACTACTAGTCCCCACGAGCAGTACTTC.

This chain joins TRBV10-3 and TRBJ2-7, with 8 bases matching TRBD1. The CDR3 has 12 amino acids. The junction had 3 bases not matched to a gene; V was cut back by 6 bases and J by 5 bases. The germline gives CDR1 ENHRY, CDR2 SYGVKD. The CDR3 DNA reads TGTGCCATCAGACCGACAGGGGACGAGCAGTACTTC. The encoded protein is CAIRPTGDEQYF.

The chain employs TRBV15 and TRBJ2-2, with 7 bases identical to TRBD1. Germline CDR1 LNHNV, CDR2 YYDKDF (reference sequence). CDR3 length equals 15 residues. J lost 2 bases, V lost 5 bases, and 5 bases had no gene match. The CDR3 protein is CATSVGTVNTGELFF. The CDR3 DNA sequence: TGTGCCACCAGCGTCGGGACAGTTAACACCGGGGAGCTGTTTTTT.

The rearrangement links TRBV5-1 to TRBJ2-3; D possibly corresponds to TRBD2 (5 bases). The CDR3 extends over 16 amino acids. Trimming removed 1 base at V and 1 base at J, with 13 bases between. CDR1 and CDR2 (germline): SGHRS, YFSETQ. CDR3 sequence: CASSLSRGLGTDTQYF. The CDR3 DNA sequence: TGCGCCAGCAGCTTGTCACGGGGTCTGGGCACAGATACGCAGTATTTT.

V and J are TRBV6-2 or TRBV6-3 and TRBJ1-5; perhaps TRBD1 as D (5 bases). Trimming took 0 bases from V and 5 from J, leaving 8 bases between them. The CDR3 has 14 residues. Germline V gene lookup returns CDR1 MNHEY and CDR2 SVGEGT. The CDR3 here is CASSYSQGYQPQHF. For the CDR3, the DNA is TGTGCCAGCAGTTACTCGCAGGGATATCAGCCCCAGCATTTT.

The gene calls are TRBV27 and TRBJ1-2; D gene ambiguous. Trimming took off 7 bases at V and 8 bases at J, with 8 bases between the two ends. This CDR3 spans 10 amino acids. Germline assignment: CDR1 MNHEY and CDR2 SMNVEV (reference sequence). CDR3 protein: CASKRSGYTF. The CDR3 DNA follows: TGTGCCAGCAAGCGGAGCGGCTACACCTTC.

This clone was seen repeatedly, ten times or more. The V call is TRBV7-2, the J call TRBJ1-2, with unresolved D. Looked up from germline, CDR1 is SGHTA and CDR2 is FQGNSA. The CDR3 is 15 residues long. With 6 bases removed from V and 3 bases from J, the gap between germline ends came to 17 bases. CDR3 nucleotides: TGTGCCAGCAGACCCCCTTTAGGGAGGCACTATGGCTACACCTTC. It is translated as CASRPPLGRHYGYTF.

V usage is TRBV5-4 and J usage is TRBJ2-7; 8 bases align to TRBD2. V lost 4 bases and J lost 4; bases outside the gene matches: 7. CDR1 SGHNT and CDR2 YYREEE come from the germline V gene (reference sequence). CDR3 length equals 14 residues. The CDR3 region has the DNA TGTGCCAGCAGCCTGGCGGGGGGTTCGTACGAGCAGTACTTC. Residues: CASSLAGGSYEQYF.

The chain is built from TRBV7-8 and TRBJ2-3; 15 bases are a match to TRBD2. The germline CDR1 and CDR2 sequences are SGHVS and FQNEAQ. V trimming: 5 bases; J trimming: 6 bases; junction bases outside the gene matches: 6. The CDR3 has 16 residues. CDR3 loop: CASSTRTSGGEDTQYF. The CDR3 bases are TGTGCCAGCAGCACCCGGACTAGCGGGGGGGAGGATACGCAGTATTTT.

This clone was seen a handful of times. This chain joins TRBV29-1 and TRBJ2-1; 8 nucleotides line up with TRBD2. The CDR3 extends over 13 amino acids. V lost 3 bases to trimming and J lost 7 bases; unmatched junction nucleotides: 5. The germline V gene encodes CDR1 SQVTM and CDR2 ANQGSEA. The CDR3 region has the DNA TGCAGCGTTGAGCGGGGGGCTCCTAATGAGCAGTTCTTC. It translates to CSVERGAPNEQFF.

The chain recombines TRBV7-3 with TRBJ2-2; tentatively, D is TRBD1 (5 bases). The CDR3 has 14 amino acids. CDR1 and CDR2 from the germline V gene are SGHTA and FQGTGA. The V end was cut by 1 base, the J end by 7 bases, with 10 bases between. Written as DNA, the CDR3 is TGTGCCAGCAGCTTAAACCTAGGGGTCGGGGAGCTGTTTTTT. The encoded protein is CASSLNLGVGELFF.

The V call is TRBV5-1, the J call TRBJ1-6; D uncertain. V was shortened by 0 bases and J by 2 bases, with 9 bases between the two germline ends. Germline V gene lookup returns CDR1 SGHRS and CDR2 YFSETQ. The CDR3 consists of 16 residues. The CDR3 protein is CASSLEAGTYNSPLHF. The DNA for the CDR3 is TGCGCCAGCAGCTTGGAGGCGGGCACCTATAATTCACCCCTCCACTTT.

The gene calls are TRBV5-1 and TRBJ2-1; D remains unclear. This CDR3 has 12 amino acids. The ends were cut back, 4 bases at V and 7 bases at J, with 9 bases in the middle. In germline, CDR1 is SGHRS, CDR2 YFSETQ. The CDR3 region has the DNA TGCGCCAGCAGCCCGGAGTTTAATGAGCAGTTCTTC. It yields the protein CASSPEFNEQFF.

V usage is TRBV19 and J usage is TRBJ2-1, with 13 bases matching TRBD2. The CDR3 is 15 residues long. Per the germline V gene, CDR1 is LNHDA and CDR2 is SQIVND (reference sequence). V shed 8 bases, J shed 4 bases, and the junction held 5 bases outside the gene matches. CDR3 loop: CASGRTSGGYNEQFF. The CDR3 DNA is TGTGCCAGTGGGAGGACTAGCGGGGGTTACAATGAGCAGTTCTTC.

Here the CDR3 DNA reads TGTGCCAGCTCATCAGGGGGGAATGAAAAACTGTTTTTT. It is translated as CASSSGGNEKLFF. V gene TRBV18 combines with J gene TRBJ1-4; 7 positions agree with TRBD1. There are 13 residues in the CDR3. The germline V gene encodes CDR1 KGHSH and CDR2 LQKENI. J was trimmed by 5 bases and V by 5 bases; bases with no gene match: 2.

The V and J genes are TRBV18 and TRBJ1-5; TRBD1 is a possible D gene (5 bases). Trimming took 6 bases from V and 1 from J, leaving 16 bases between them. The CDR3 extends over 16 amino acids. Germline loops: CDR1 KGHSH, CDR2 LQKENI. This CDR3 is CASSQSTGVSNQPQHF. CDR3 bases: TGTGCCAGCTCCCAATCAACGGGGGTGAGCAATCAGCCCCAGCATTTT.

This chain joins TRBV14 and TRBJ1-2, with 7 bases that match TRBD1. Trimming at V came to 0 bases and at J to 5 bases, leaving 6 bases not matched to a gene. The CDR3 loop spans 15 amino acids. Germline V gives CDR1 SGHDN, CDR2 FVKESK. For the CDR3, the DNA is TGTGCCAGCAGCCAAGATTTGACAGGGTTGTATGGCTACACCTTC. Protein sequence: CASSQDLTGLYGYTF.

This clone was seen only a few times. The CDR3 DNA reads TGTGCCAGCACCCCTCGTAGATCATCCTACGAGCAGTACTTC. It encodes CASTPRRSSYEQYF. This chain connects TRBV27 to TRBJ2-7, with D unresolved. CDR1 is MNHEY and CDR2 is SMNVEV in the germline V gene (reference sequence). The CDR3 totals 14 residues. The V gene lost 7 bases and the J gene lost 1 base, with 14 bases spanning the gap.

This chain connects TRBV19 to TRBJ2-7; 9 nucleotides agree with TRBD1. Germline V CDR1 and CDR2: LNHDA, SQIVND (reference sequence). V shed 1 base and J 5 bases; nucleotides not matched to a gene: 6. This CDR3 is 15 amino acids long. The CDR3 bases are TGTGCCAGTAGTATAGGACAGGGGGTTGCTCACGAGCAGTACTTC. It specifies CASSIGQGVAHEQYF.

In this sample, this clone turned up a few times. V and J are TRBV13 and TRBJ1-2; 9 nucleotides match TRBD1. This CDR3 has 15 amino acids. Germline CDR1 PRHDT, CDR2 FYEKMQ (reference sequence). After removal of 1 base from V and 4 bases from J, the junction contained 4 bases not matched to a gene. The CDR3 here is CASSLAQTGGYGYTF. The DNA of the CDR3 is TGTGCCAGCAGCTTAGCCCAGACAGGGGGCTATGGCTACACCTTC.

The V and J genes are TRBV5-4 and TRBJ2-7; D is perhaps TRBD1 (7 bases). V was shortened by 4 bases and J by 6 bases, with 14 bases between the two germline ends. The CDR3 has 13 residues. Germline V gene sequence: CDR1 SGHNT, CDR2 YYREEE (reference sequence). As DNA, the CDR3 is TGTGCCAGCAGCGGGCAGGGGGGAGGCGAGCAGTACTTC. Protein product: CASSGQGGGEQYF.

This clone was counted only a few times. This chain joins TRBV5-4 and TRBJ1-5; tentative D call: TRBD1 (5 bases). The CDR3 has 14 residues. Per the germline V gene, CDR1 is SGHNT and CDR2 is YYREEE (reference sequence). V was clipped by 4 bases and J by 5 bases, with 13 bases between them. CDR3 loop: CASSRQGRDQPQHF. The CDR3 bases are TGTGCCAGCAGCCGCCAGGGAAGGGATCAGCCCCAGCATTTT.

This clone was recorded once. The V call is TRBV6-4, the J call TRBJ1-3, with TRBD1 identical over 7 bases. Trimming cost V 8 bases and J 0 bases; bases outside gene matches: 19. The germline CDR1 and CDR2 sequences are MRHNA and SNTAGT. This CDR3 has 19 amino acids. The CDR3 sequence is CASGQVPHVYCFSGNTIYF. The DNA for the CDR3 is TGTGCCAGCGGACAGGTACCTCACGTATATTGTTTCTCTGGAAACACCATATATTTT.

The chain links TRBV11-3 to TRBJ2-2, with D perhaps TRBD2 (6 bases). The CDR3 length is 13 residues. Looked up from germline, CDR1 is SGHNT and CDR2 is YENEEA. V was cut by 4 bases and J by 6 bases, with 9 bases left in between. For the CDR3, the DNA is TGTGCCAGCAGCTCAGGAGGGTCCGGGGAGCTGTTTTTT. It is translated as CASSSGGSGELFF. The full variable domain, its missing parts supplied by reference TRBV11-3 and TRBJ2-2, is EAGVVQSPRYKIIEKKQPVAFWCNPISGHNTLYWYLQNLGQGPELLIRYENEEAVDDSQLPKDRFSAERLKGVDSTLKIQPAELGDSAVYLCASSSGGSGELFFGEGSRLTVL.

The CDR3 DNA reads as TGTGCCAGCAGTGAAGGGACTCTCTCCTACAATGAGCAGTTCTTC. Protein: CASSEGTLSYNEQFF. This chain links TRBV6-4 with TRBJ2-1; TRBD2 is a possible D gene (6 bases). The CDR3 runs 15 residues. V was trimmed by 3 bases and J by 0 bases, leaving 9 bases between them. CDR1 and CDR2 from the germline V gene are MRHNA and SNTAGT.